This record covers a single T cell receptor beta chain. Its antigen is undetermined. One entry per CDR3 protein results from TCRdb running MiXCR on the reads. The profile shows around 280,000 distinct CDR3 sequences, roughly an eighth of them singletons. The entry originates in a study of T cell repertoires in cytomegalovirus infection. Study-level background: Indications of both CMV infection and matching HLA type were provided by public TCR beta signatures. Whole-study findings and limits: The response measured ex vivo was dominated by TCR beta clonotypes (HLA-C-restricted and CMV-specific). Based on cumulative public TCR beta family frequency, carriers of CMV plus the relevant HLA were identified.

V lost 0 bases and J 7 bases, leaving 19 bases between the germline ends. Germline CDR1 and CDR2: SQVTM and ANQGSEA. CDR3 length equals 16 residues. The specimen was PBMCs. This clonotype originated in a human donor in good health (CMV status not recorded). Some clones in this sample may be carry-over from other donors' samples. The rearrangement uses TRBV29-1 and TRBJ2-1; the D gene is possibly TRBD1 (6 bases). The CDR3 coding sequence is TGCAGCGTTGAAGATCTAGGCAGGGGAATCGAGAATGAGCAGTTCTTC. Amino acid sequence: CSVEDLGRGIENEQFF.